The 22 T cell receptor beta chains below all came from one sample that was sequenced in a study of blood T cell repertoires in COVID-19. Data came from immunoSEQ multiplex PCR; TCRdb stores just in-frame clones and leaves some out. Of some 180,000 clones listed, roughly 88% were seen once; the top ten hold roughly a sixth. Sequencing was done on a sample of peripheral blood. The receptors derive from a man aged 50 to 60 with COVID-19, enrolled during active disease.

The V gene is TRBV3-1 (or the pseudogene TRBV3-2), the J gene TRBJ1-3, with a weak D call TRBD1 (5 bases). CDR3 length: 17 amino acids. The germline V gene encodes CDR1 LGHDT and CDR2 YNNKEL (reference sequence). V lost 2 bases to trimming and J lost 0 bases, with 14 bases between them. The CDR3 sequence: CASSQFGAGFSGNTIYF. As DNA, the CDR3 is TGTGCCAGCAGCCAATTTGGGGCAGGGTTCTCTGGAAACACCATATATTTT.

The gene calls are TRBV14 and TRBJ2-7; possible D gene TRBD1, 5 bases. The CDR3 has 16 residues. V was shortened by 4 bases and J by 2 bases, with 18 bases between the two germline ends. The germline CDR1 and CDR2 sequences are SGHDN and FVKESK. The CDR3 region is CASSPSWGSSAYEQYF. In DNA form, the CDR3 reads TGTGCCAGCAGCCCGTCTTGGGGCAGCTCAGCCTACGAGCAGTACTTC.

V and J are TRBV6-2 or TRBV6-3 and TRBJ2-1; D perhaps matches TRBD2 (6 bases). The CDR3 loop spans 17 amino acids. Germline CDR1 is MNHEY and CDR2 is SVGEGT. V lost 5 bases, J lost 0 bases, and 17 bases lay in between. CDR3 coding DNA: TGTGCCAGCAGTCTAGCGAACCGGTGGGGCTCCTACAATGAGCAGTTCTTC. It is translated as CASSLANRWGSYNEQFF.

The rearrangement joins TRBV18 to TRBJ2-7, with TRBD1 as a possible D gene (6 bases). V was clipped by 2 bases and J by 2 bases, with 16 bases between them. The CDR3 runs 16 residues. The V gene's germline CDR1 is KGHSH and CDR2 LQKENI. DNA for the CDR3: TGTGCCAGCTCACCAACCGGGGCAGGGGCGACCTACGAGCAGTACTTC. It yields the protein CASSPTGAGATYEQYF.

The genes are TRBV3-1 (or the pseudogene TRBV3-2) and TRBJ1-1, with TRBD1 matching over 7 bases. The CDR3 runs 14 residues. Per the germline V gene, CDR1 is LGHDT and CDR2 is YNNKEL (reference sequence). V was pared by 4 bases and J by 5 bases, with 7 bases of the junction left unmatched. The CDR3 region has the DNA TGTGCCAGCAGCCTTCACAGGGGTGGGACTGAAGCTTTCTTT. Translated: CASSLHRGGTEAFF.

V is TRBV5-1 and J is TRBJ2-7; the match to TRBD2 covers 8 bases. The CDR3 totals 14 residues. After removal of 0 bases from V and 2 bases from J, the junction contained 1 base not matched to a gene. From germline, CDR1 is SGHRS and CDR2 YFSETQ. The CDR3 reads CASSLVSGTYEQYF. In DNA form, the CDR3 reads TGCGCCAGCAGCTTGGTTAGCGGGACCTACGAGCAGTACTTC.

This clone was recorded once. The chain combines TRBV6-5 with TRBJ2-5; no definite D call. CDR3 size: 12 residues. Germline V gene sequence: CDR1 MNHEY, CDR2 SVGAGI. V was clipped by 0 bases and J by 5 bases, with 4 bases between them. The CDR3 here is CASSYSGETQYF. In DNA, the CDR3 is TGTGCCAGCAGTTACTCCGGGGAGACCCAGTACTTC.

By sample share, this clone is medium-sized. The chain links TRBV27 to TRBJ1-1; a weak D match, TRBD1 (5 bases). V was trimmed by 3 bases and J by 4 bases, leaving 12 bases between them. The germline gives CDR1 MNHEY, CDR2 SMNVEV (reference sequence). The CDR3 totals 14 residues. CDR3 in amino acids: CASSFGGAATEAFF. CDR3 bases: TGTGCCAGCAGTTTTGGAGGGGCGGCCACTGAAGCTTTCTTT.

This clone was found once. The chain joins TRBV28 to TRBJ2-1, with 8 positions matching TRBD1. The germline V gene has CDR1 MDHEN and CDR2 SYDVKM. V shed 3 bases, J shed 5 bases, and the junction held 9 bases outside the gene matches. The CDR3 length is 16 residues. CDR3 amino acids: CASSFFQGAMNNEQFF. For the CDR3, the DNA is TGTGCCAGCAGTTTCTTCCAGGGGGCCATGAACAATGAGCAGTTCTTC.

V usage is TRBV5-1 and J usage is TRBJ2-3; tentative D call: TRBD2 (5 bases). Germline CDR1 and CDR2: SGHRS and YFSETQ. V lost 0 bases, J lost 3 bases, and 14 bases lay in between. This CDR3 contains 16 residues. The CDR3 reads CASSLGARGLTDTQYF. The CDR3 coding sequence is TGCGCCAGCAGCTTGGGCGCCCGGGGTTTAACAGATACGCAGTATTTT.

This chain uses TRBV6-1 with TRBJ2-3; 7 bases align to TRBD1. Germline assignment: CDR1 MNHNS and CDR2 SASEGT. V lost 2 bases to trimming and J lost 0 bases; unmatched junction nucleotides: 2. The CDR3 contains 15 residues. CDR3 sequence reads: CASSEPGQSTDTQYF. CDR3 sequence (DNA): TGTGCCAGCAGTGAACCGGGACAGAGCACAGATACGCAGTATTTT.

CDR3 residues: CASSHGQGGLFGYTF. The DNA of the CDR3 is TGTGCCAGCAGTCACGGACAGGGAGGTCTTTTCGGCTACACCTTC. This chain uses TRBV27 with TRBJ1-2, with TRBD1 matching 8 bases. The germline V gene has CDR1 MNHEY and CDR2 SMNVEV (reference sequence). V was clipped by 5 bases and J by 8 bases; unmatched bases: 13. The CDR3 covers 15 residues.

This clone was picked up a small number of times. The chain couples TRBV3-1 (or the pseudogene TRBV3-2) to TRBJ1-2, with D possibly being TRBD1 (6 bases). The CDR3 runs to 12 residues. Germline V gene data show CDR1 as LGHDT and CDR2 as YNNKEL (reference sequence). The germline V and J ends were trimmed by 4 bases and 7 bases, with 10 bases remaining between them. The CDR3 loop is CASSLGQSGYTF. CDR3 in DNA: TGTGCCAGCAGCCTCGGACAGAGTGGCTACACCTTC.

The genes are TRBV6-4 and TRBJ1-4; 7 bases fit TRBD1. CDR3 length: 14 amino acids. Trimming took 9 bases from V and 0 from J; bases not matched to a gene: 4. Germline values: CDR1 MRHNA, CDR2 SNTAGT. This CDR3 is CARGTVATNEKLFF. DNA of the CDR3: TGTGCCAGGGGGACAGTGGCAACTAATGAAAAACTGTTTTTT.

In its sample, this clone was seen a few times. The chain recombines TRBV12-5 with TRBJ2-7; 9 bases agree with TRBD2. Trimming removed 1 base from V and 2 bases from J; junction bases left unmatched: 3. CDR3 length: 15 residues. In germline, CDR1 is LGHNT, CDR2 FRNRAP. The CDR3, as DNA: TGTGCTAGTGGTTTGGGACTAGCGGCGACCTACGAGCAGTACTTC. This translates into CASGLGLAATYEQYF.

The chain uses TRBV7-6 and TRBJ2-2; TRBD2 matches at 7 bases. The CDR3 sequence is 16 residues long. Germline loops: CDR1 SGHVS, CDR2 FNYEAQ. V lost 3 bases and J lost 0; bases outside the gene matches: 4. The CDR3 bases are TGTGCCAGCAGCTTGTACCTAGCGGCGAACACCGGGGAGCTGTTTTTT. This codes for CASSLYLAANTGELFF.

The chain uses TRBV3-1 (or the pseudogene TRBV3-2) and TRBJ1-3; D gene ambiguous. This CDR3 spans 16 amino acids. CDR1 LGHDT and CDR2 YNNKEL come from the germline V gene (reference sequence). The V and J ends lost 0 bases and 0 bases respectively, with 9 bases between them. The CDR3 DNA reads as TGTGCCAGCAGCCAAGACCGTAGCCCCTCTGGAAACACCATATATTTT. Amino acids: CASSQDRSPSGNTIYF.

The CDR3 coding sequence is TGTGCCAGCAGTTTATCCCCAGGCCCCTCCTACAATGAGCAGTTCTTC. Its protein product is CASSLSPGPSYNEQFF. The V and J genes are TRBV27 and TRBJ2-1; D gene uncertain. This CDR3 is built from 16 residues. With 0 bases removed from V and 0 bases from J, the gap between germline ends came to 9 bases. Germline V gene data show CDR1 as MNHEY and CDR2 as SMNVEV (reference sequence).

The V and J genes are TRBV6-6 and TRBJ2-1, with unresolved D. The V gene's germline CDR1 is MNHNY and CDR2 SVGAGI (reference sequence). V lost 0 bases, J lost 4 bases, and 13 bases lay in between. The CDR3 consists of 16 residues. In DNA, the CDR3 is TGTGCCAGCAGTTACTCATGGCTGATGGAGTACAATGAGCAGTTCTTC. Its protein is CASSYSWLMEYNEQFF.

The V and J genes are TRBV7-6 and TRBJ1-2; a possible D gene is TRBD1 (6 bases). Trimming shortened V by 4 bases and J by 6 bases, and 15 bases separated the two germline ends. This CDR3 is 14 amino acids long. Germline V gene lookup returns CDR1 SGHVS and CDR2 FNYEAQ. Here the CDR3 DNA reads TGTGCCAGCAGCTCAACTCCAGGGGATCATGGCTACACCTTC. Protein sequence: CASSSTPGDHGYTF. The whole variable domain, filled in from reference TRBV7-6 and TRBJ1-2, reads GAGVSQSPRYKVTKRGQDVALRCDPISGHVSLYWYRQALGQGPEFLTYFNYEAQQDKSGLPNDRFSAERPEGSISTLTIQRTEQRDSAMYRCASSSTPGDHGYTFGSGTRLTVV.

V and J are TRBV12-2 and TRBJ2-1; TRBD2, as called in the table, went unchecked against the DNA. TRBV12-2 is an annotated pseudogene. This CDR3 is built from 16 residues. The DNA of the CDR3 is TGTGCAAGTCGCGCACCAACTAGCGGGAGACACAATGAGCAGTTCTTC. It yields the protein CASRAPTSGRHNEQFF.

The V and J genes are TRBV6-1 and TRBJ1-5, with D perhaps TRBD1 (5 bases). Germline loops: CDR1 MNHNS, CDR2 SASEGT. CDR3 length equals 16 residues. V shed 0 bases and J shed 6 bases, with 15 bases lying between them. DNA for the CDR3: TGTGCCAGCAGTGAAGCCTACAGGCCGAGTCCTCAGCCCCAGCATTTT. Amino acids: CASSEAYRPSPQPQHF.